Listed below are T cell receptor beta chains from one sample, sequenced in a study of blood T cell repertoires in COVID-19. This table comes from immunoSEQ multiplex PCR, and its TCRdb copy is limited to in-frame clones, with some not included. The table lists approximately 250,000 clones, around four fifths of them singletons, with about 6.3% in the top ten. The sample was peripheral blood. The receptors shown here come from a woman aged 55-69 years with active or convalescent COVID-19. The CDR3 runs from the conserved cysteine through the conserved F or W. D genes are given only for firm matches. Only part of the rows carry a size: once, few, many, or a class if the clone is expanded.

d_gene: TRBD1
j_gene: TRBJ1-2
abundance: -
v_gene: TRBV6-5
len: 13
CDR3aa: CASSSDRNYGYTF
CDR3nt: TGTGCCAGCAGTTCGGACAGGAACTATGGCTACACCTTC

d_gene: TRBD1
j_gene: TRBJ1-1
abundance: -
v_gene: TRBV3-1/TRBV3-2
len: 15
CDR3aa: CASSFMGQGPAEAFF
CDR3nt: TGTGCCAGCAGCTTTATGGGACAGGGCCCAGCTGAAGCTTTCTTT

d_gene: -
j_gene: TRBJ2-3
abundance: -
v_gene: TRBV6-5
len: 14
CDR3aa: CASSRTSPTDTQYF
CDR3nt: TGTGCCAGCAGTAGGACAAGCCCCACAGATACGCAGTATTTT

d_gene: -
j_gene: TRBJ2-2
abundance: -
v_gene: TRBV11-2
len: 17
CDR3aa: CASSLGMGARGTGELFF
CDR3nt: TGTGCCAGCAGCTTAGGGATGGGCGCCCGGGGCACCGGGGAGCTGTTTTTT

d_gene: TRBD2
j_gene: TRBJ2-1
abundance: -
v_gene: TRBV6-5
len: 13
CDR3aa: CASTLGGVDEQFF
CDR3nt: TGTGCCAGCACTCTCGGGGGGGTTGATGAGCAGTTCTTC

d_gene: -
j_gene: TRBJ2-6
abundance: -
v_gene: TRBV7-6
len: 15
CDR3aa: CASSLDTTGANVLTF
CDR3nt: TGTGCCAGCAGCTTAGACACGACTGGGGCCAACGTCCTGACTTTC

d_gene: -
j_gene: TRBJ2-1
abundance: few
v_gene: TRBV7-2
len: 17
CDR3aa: CASSLVWDKFSYNEQFF
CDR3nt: TGTGCCAGCAGCTTAGTATGGGACAAATTTTCCTACAATGAGCAGTTCTTC

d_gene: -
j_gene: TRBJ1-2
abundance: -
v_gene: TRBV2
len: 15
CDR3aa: CASSESVFTGYGYTF
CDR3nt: TGTGCCAGCAGTGAATCGGTGTTTACGGGCTATGGCTACACCTTC

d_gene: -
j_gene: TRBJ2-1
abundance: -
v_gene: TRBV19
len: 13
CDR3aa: CASSRGTDKKQFF
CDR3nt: TGTGCCAGTAGTCGGGGGACAGACAAAAAGCAGTTCTTC

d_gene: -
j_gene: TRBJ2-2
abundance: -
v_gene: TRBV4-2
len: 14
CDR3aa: CASSPPQGTGELFF
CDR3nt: TGTGCCAGCAGCCCTCCCCAGGGGACCGGGGAGCTGTTTTTT

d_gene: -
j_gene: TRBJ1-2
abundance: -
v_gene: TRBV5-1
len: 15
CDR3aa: CASSLAGASSYGYTF
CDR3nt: TGCGCCAGCAGCTTGGCAGGGGCCTCTTCCTATGGCTACACCTTC

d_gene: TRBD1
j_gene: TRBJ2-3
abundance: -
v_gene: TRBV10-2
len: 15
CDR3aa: CASSEVDRVVDTQYF
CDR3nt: TGCGCCAGCAGTGAGGTGGACAGGGTGGTAGATACGCAGTATTTT

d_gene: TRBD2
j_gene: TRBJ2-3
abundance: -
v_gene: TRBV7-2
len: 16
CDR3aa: CASSFSSGGGADTQYF
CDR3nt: TGTGCCAGCAGCTTTTCTAGCGGGGGTGGTGCAGATACGCAGTATTTT

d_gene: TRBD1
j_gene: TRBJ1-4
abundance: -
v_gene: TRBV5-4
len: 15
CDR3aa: CASSLVGQGAEKLFF
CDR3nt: TGTGCCAGCAGCTTGGTAGGACAGGGGGCAGAAAAACTGTTTTTT

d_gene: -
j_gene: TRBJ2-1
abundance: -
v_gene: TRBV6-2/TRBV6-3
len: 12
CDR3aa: CASSYGGGSQFF
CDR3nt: TGTGCCAGCAGTTACGGGGGCGGGAGCCAGTTCTTC

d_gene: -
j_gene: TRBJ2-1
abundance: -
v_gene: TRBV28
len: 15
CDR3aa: CASSTDREGGSEQFF
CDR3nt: TGTGCCAGCAGTACGGACAGGGAGGGAGGAAGTGAGCAGTTCTTC

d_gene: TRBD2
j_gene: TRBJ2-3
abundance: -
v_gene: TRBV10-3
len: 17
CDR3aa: CAISVQPSGTSTDTQYF
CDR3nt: TGTGCCATCAGCGTCCAACCATCCGGGACTAGCACCGATACGCAGTATTTT

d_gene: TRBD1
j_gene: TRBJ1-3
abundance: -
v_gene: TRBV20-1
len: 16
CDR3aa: CSASFAGQGAANTIYF
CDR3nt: TGCAGTGCTAGTTTCGCGGGACAGGGGGCCGCAAACACCATATATTTT

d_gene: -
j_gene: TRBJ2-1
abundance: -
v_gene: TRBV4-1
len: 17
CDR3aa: CASSQDGPLSSYNEQFF
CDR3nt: TGCGCCAGCAGCCAAGATGGGCCCCTTAGCTCCTACAATGAGCAGTTCTTC

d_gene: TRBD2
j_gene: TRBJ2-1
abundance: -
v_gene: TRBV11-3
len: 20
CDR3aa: CASSHARTSGKPSSYNEQFF
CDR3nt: TGTGCCAGCAGCCACGCCCGGACTAGCGGGAAGCCGAGCTCCTACAATGAGCAGTTCTTC

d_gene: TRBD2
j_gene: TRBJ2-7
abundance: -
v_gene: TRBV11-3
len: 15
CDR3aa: CASSLEAGVGYEQYF
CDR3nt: TGTGCCAGCAGCTTAGAAGCGGGAGTTGGCTACGAGCAGTACTTC

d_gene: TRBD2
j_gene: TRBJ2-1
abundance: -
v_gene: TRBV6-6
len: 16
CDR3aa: CASRIGTSGRALGWFF
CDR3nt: TGTGCCAGCAGAATCGGGACTAGCGGGAGGGCCTTAGGTTGGTTCTTC

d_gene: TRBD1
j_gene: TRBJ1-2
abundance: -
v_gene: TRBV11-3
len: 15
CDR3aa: CASSLGGGMDYGYTF
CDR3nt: TGTGCCAGCAGCTTAGGAGGGGGCATGGACTATGGCTACACCTTC

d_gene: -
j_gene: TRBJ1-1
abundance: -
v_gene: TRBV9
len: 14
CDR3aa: CASSVTTGNTEAFF
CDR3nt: TGTGCCAGCAGCGTAACCACGGGGAACACTGAAGCTTTCTTT

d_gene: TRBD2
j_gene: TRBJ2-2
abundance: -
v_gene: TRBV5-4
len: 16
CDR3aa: CASSGERGENLGELFF
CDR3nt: TGTGCCAGCAGCGGAGAGCGGGGGGAAAATCTCGGGGAGCTGTTTTTT

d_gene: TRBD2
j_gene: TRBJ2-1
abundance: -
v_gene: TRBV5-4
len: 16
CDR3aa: CASSQGLAGFYNEQFF
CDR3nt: TGTGCCAGCAGTCAAGGACTAGCGGGGTTCTACAATGAGCAGTTCTTC

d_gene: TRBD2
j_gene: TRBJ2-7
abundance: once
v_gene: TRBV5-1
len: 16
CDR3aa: CASSLGASGNSYEQYF
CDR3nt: TGCGCCAGCAGCTTGGGGGCTAGCGGCAATTCCTACGAGCAGTACTTC

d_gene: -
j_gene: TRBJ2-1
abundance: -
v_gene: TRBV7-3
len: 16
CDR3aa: CASSPRGLGSWNEQFF
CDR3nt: TGTGCCAGCAGCCCCCGGGGTTTGGGAAGTTGGAATGAGCAGTTCTTC

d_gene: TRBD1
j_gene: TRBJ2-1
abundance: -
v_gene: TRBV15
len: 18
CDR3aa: CATSPTTGQETSEDEQFF
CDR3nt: TGTGCCACCAGCCCGACGACGGGACAGGAGACTTCTGAGGATGAGCAGTTCTTC

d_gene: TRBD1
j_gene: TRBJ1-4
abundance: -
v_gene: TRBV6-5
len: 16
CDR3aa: CASSFTRTGGREKLFF
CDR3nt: TGTGCCAGCAGTTTCACCCGGACAGGGGGTAGAGAAAAACTGTTTTTT

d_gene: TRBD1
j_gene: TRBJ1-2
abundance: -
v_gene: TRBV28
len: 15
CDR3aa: CASSYGGMTGVGYTF
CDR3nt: TGTGCCAGCAGTTACGGGGGGATGACAGGGGTGGGCTACACCTTC

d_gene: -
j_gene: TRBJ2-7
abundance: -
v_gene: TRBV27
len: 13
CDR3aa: CASSLQGPYEQYF
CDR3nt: TGTGCCAGCAGTTTACAGGGGCCCTACGAGCAGTACTTC

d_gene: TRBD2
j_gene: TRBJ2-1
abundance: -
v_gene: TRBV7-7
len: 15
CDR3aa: CASSFGLGEVHEQFF
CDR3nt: TGTGCTAGCAGCTTCGGACTAGGGGAGGTCCATGAGCAGTTCTTC

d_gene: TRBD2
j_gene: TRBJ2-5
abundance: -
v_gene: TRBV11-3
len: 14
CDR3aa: CASSLRAGVETQYF
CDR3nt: TGTGCCAGCAGCTTGCGGGCGGGGGTCGAGACCCAGTACTTC

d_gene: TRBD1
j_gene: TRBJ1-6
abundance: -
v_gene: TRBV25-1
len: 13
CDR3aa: CASTWDSYSPLHF
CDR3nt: TGTGCCAGCACCTGGGACAGTTATTCACCCCTCCACTTT

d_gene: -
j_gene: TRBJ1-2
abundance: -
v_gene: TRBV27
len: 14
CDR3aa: CASSSLGLSSGYTF
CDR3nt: TGTGCCAGCAGTTCGCTGGGCTTATCGAGTGGCTACACCTTC

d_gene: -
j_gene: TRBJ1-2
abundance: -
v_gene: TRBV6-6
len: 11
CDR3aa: CASSYLYGYTF
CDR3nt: TGTGCCAGCAGTTACCTCTATGGCTACACCTTC

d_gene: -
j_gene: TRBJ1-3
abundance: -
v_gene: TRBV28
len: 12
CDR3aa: CASINSRNTIYF
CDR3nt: TGTGCCAGCATTAACAGCCGAAACACCATATATTTT

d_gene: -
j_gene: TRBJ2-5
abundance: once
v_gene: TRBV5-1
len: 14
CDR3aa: CASSPLSSEETQYF
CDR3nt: TGCGCCAGCAGCCCCCTCTCCTCGGAAGAGACCCAGTACTTC

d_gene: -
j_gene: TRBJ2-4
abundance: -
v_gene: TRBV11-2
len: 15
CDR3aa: CASRKGVLAKNIQYF
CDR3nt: TGTGCCAGCAGAAAAGGAGTGTTAGCCAAAAACATTCAGTACTTC

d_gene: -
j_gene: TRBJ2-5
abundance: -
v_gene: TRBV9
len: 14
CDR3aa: CASSVGSGSETQYF
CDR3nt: TGTGCCAGCAGCGTAGGTAGCGGTTCAGAGACCCAGTACTTC

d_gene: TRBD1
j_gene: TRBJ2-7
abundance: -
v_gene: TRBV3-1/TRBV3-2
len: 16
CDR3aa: CASSQDPAGGSYEQYF
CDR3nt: TGTGCCAGCAGCCAAGATCCCGCAGGGGGCTCCTACGAGCAGTACTTC

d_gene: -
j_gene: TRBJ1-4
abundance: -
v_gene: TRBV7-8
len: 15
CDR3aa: CASSRGGEPNEKLFF
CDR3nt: TGTGCCAGCAGCCGAGGGGGAGAGCCTAATGAAAAACTGTTTTTT

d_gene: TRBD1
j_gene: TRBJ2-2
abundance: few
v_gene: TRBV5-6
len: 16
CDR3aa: CASSLIGDSYTGELFF
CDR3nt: TGTGCCAGCAGCTTGATAGGGGACAGTTACACCGGGGAGCTGTTTTTT

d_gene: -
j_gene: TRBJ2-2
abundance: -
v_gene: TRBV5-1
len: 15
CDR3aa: CASSLRTDNTGELFF
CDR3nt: TGCGCCAGCAGCCTACGGACTGATAACACCGGGGAGCTGTTTTTT

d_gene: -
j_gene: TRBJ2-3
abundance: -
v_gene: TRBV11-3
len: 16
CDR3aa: CASSLDAPSGTDTQYF
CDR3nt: TGTGCCAGCAGCTTAGACGCCCCCAGCGGGACAGATACGCAGTATTTT

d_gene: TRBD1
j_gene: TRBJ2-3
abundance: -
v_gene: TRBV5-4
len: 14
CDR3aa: CASSRDRVSDTQYF
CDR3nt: TGTGCCAGCAGCCGGGACAGGGTCTCAGATACGCAGTATTTT

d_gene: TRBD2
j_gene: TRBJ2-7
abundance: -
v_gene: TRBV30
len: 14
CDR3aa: CAWSVQPGRYEQYF
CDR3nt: TGTGCCTGGAGTGTACAGCCCGGGAGGTACGAGCAGTACTTC

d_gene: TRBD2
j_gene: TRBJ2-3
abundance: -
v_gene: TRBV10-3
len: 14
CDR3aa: CATGLAGATDTQYF
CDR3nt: TGTGCCACCGGACTAGCGGGAGCCACAGATACGCAGTATTTT

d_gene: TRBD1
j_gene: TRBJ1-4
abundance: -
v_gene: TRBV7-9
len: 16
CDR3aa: CASSGTGVATNEKLFF
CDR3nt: TGTGCCAGCAGCGGGACAGGGGTTGCAACTAATGAAAAACTGTTTTTT

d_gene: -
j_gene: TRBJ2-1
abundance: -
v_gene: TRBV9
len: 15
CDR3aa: CASSAGPYSYNEQFF
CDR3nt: TGTGCCAGCAGCGCAGGGCCCTACTCCTACAATGAGCAGTTCTTC

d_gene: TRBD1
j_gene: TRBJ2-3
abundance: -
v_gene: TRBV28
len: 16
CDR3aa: CASSWGTGEMTDTQYF
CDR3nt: TGTGCCAGCAGTTGGGGAACAGGGGAAATGACAGATACGCAGTATTTT

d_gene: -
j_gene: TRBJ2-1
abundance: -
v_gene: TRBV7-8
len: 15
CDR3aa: CASSLRQDPYNEQFF
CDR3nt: TGTGCCAGCAGCCTGCGACAGGACCCCTACAATGAGCAGTTCTTC

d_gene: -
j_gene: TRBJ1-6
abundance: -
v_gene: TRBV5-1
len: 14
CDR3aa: CASSWEGEGSPLHF
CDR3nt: TGCGCCAGCAGCTGGGAGGGGGAAGGGTCACCCCTCCACTTT

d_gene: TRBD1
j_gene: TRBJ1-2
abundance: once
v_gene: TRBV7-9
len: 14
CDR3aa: CASSSAGTGNGYTF
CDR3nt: TGTGCCAGCAGCTCAGCCGGGACAGGGAATGGCTACACCTTC

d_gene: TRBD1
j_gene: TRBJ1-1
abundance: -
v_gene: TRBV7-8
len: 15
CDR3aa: CASTPPAGGVSGAFF
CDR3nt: TGTGCCAGCACCCCACCCGCAGGGGGCGTCTCAGGAGCTTTCTTT

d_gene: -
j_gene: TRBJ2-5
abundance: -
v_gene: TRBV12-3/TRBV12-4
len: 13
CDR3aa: CASSFGQGETQYF
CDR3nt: TGTGCCAGCAGTTTTGGGCAGGGTGAGACCCAGTACTTC

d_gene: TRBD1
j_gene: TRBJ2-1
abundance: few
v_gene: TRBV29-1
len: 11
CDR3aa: CSVLGGGEQFF
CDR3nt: TGCAGCGTCTTAGGGGGCGGTGAGCAGTTCTTC

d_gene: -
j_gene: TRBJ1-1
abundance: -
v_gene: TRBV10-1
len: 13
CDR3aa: CASSEDPLKEAFF
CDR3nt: TGCGCCAGCAGTGAGGACCCACTAAAAGAAGCTTTCTTT

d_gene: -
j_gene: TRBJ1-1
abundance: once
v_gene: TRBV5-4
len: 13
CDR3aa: CASSLEPDTEAFF
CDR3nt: TGTGCCAGCAGCTTGGAGCCTGATACTGAAGCTTTCTTT